The 14 T cell receptor beta chains below come from one sample, sequenced in a study of T-cell memory formation after mild COVID-19. TCRdb re-called the 5' RACE reads through MiXCR, storing one row per CDR3 protein. The sample carries about 290,000 distinct CDR3 sequences, roughly 15% recorded once. The specimen was PBMCs or a T cell subset sorted from them (not recorded which). These receptors came from a young man who had mild COVID-19 (a few samples of this study predate the infection). Cell type and time point are not known.

This clonotype occurred a few times. The chain has TRBV5-4 and TRBJ1-1; 9 bases map to TRBD1. V shed 3 bases, J shed 0 bases, and the junction held 3 bases outside the gene matches. This CDR3 region has 15 residues. The V gene's germline CDR1 is SGHNT and CDR2 YYREEE (reference sequence). The CDR3 spells CASSSGQGLNTEAFF. The CDR3 region has the DNA TGTGCCAGCAGCTCGGGACAGGGACTGAACACTGAAGCTTTCTTT.

The chain links TRBV9 to TRBJ2-5; TRBD1 is a possible D gene (5 bases). Germline-derived CDR1 and CDR2 are SGDLS and YYNGEE. The CDR3 runs to 14 residues. The ends were cut back, 2 bases at V and 3 bases at J, with 11 bases in the middle. The CDR3 DNA reads as TGTGCCAGCAGCGTCCAGGCCAGGGAAGAGACCCAGTACTTC. It translates to CASSVQAREETQYF.

This clonotype was observed a few times. This sequence joins TRBV6-6 and TRBJ2-1, with no clear D. Germline-derived CDR1 and CDR2 are MNHNY and SVGAGI (reference sequence). This CDR3 has 14 residues. Between the trimmed V and J ends, which lost 2 bases and 0 bases, there was a span of 5 bases. CDR3 in DNA: TGTGCCAGCAGTTACAGTAGCTCCTACAATGAGCAGTTCTTC. Its translation: CASSYSSSYNEQFF.

The rearrangement joins TRBV27 to TRBJ1-2; D uncertain. V lost 4 bases and J 3 bases, leaving 9 bases between the germline ends. Germline V gives CDR1 MNHEY, CDR2 SMNVEV (reference sequence). CDR3 size: 13 residues. In nucleotides, the CDR3 is TGTGCCAGCAGTTCAACAAAGGACTATGGCTACACCTTC. Translating gives CASSSTKDYGYTF.

This chain uses TRBV4-3 with TRBJ2-1, with TRBD1 as a possible D gene (6 bases). Per the germline V gene, CDR1 is LGHNA and CDR2 is YSLEER. V was trimmed by 0 bases and J by 9 bases, leaving 15 bases between them. This CDR3 comprises 15 residues. The CDR3: CASSQEVVGASEQFF. The DNA of the CDR3 is TGCGCCAGCAGCCAAGAAGTGGTGGGGGCCAGTGAGCAGTTCTTC.

This clonotype was counted a few times. This chain joins TRBV7-2 and TRBJ2-7, with TRBD2 identical over 7 bases. V trimming: 5 bases; J trimming: 4 bases; junction bases outside the gene matches: 5. Germline V gene sequence: CDR1 SGHTA, CDR2 FQGNSA. This CDR3 spans 13 amino acids. The CDR3 DNA sequence: TGTGCCAGCAGCCGGGGGGATCTGTACGAGCAGTACTTC. Translating gives CASSRGDLYEQYF. The variable domain in full, with the rest retrieved from reference TRBV7-2 and TRBJ2-7, is GAGVSQSPSNKVTEKGKDVELRCDPISGHTALYWYRQSLGQGLEFLIYFQGNSAPDKSGLPSDRFSAERTGGSVSTLTIQRTQQEDSAVYLCASSRGDLYEQYFGPGTRLTVT.

The chain recombines TRBV6-5 with TRBJ2-1; D is undetermined. CDR1 and CDR2 (germline): MNHEY, SVGAGI. V was cut by 5 bases and J by 6 bases, with 14 bases left in between. There are 14 residues in the CDR3. This CDR3 is CASSVPSISNEQFF. The CDR3 coding sequence is TGTGCCAGCAGTGTCCCCTCAATTTCCAATGAGCAGTTCTTC.

This clonotype turned up a few times. This sequence joins TRBV27 and TRBJ1-2, with D possibly matching TRBD1 (5 bases). The V end was cut by 2 bases, the J end by 4 bases, with 14 bases between. The CDR3 length is 15 residues. Germline lookup yields CDR1 MNHEY and CDR2 SMNVEV (reference sequence). CDR3: CASSLHFGGIYGYTF. The CDR3, as DNA: TGTGCCAGCAGTTTACACTTTGGGGGTATCTATGGCTACACCTTC.

The chain joins TRBV7-9 to TRBJ2-3; unclear D gene. Germline lookup yields CDR1 SEHNR and CDR2 FQNEAQ (reference sequence). There are 13 residues in the CDR3. Trimming took off 1 base at V and 4 bases at J, with 6 bases between the two ends. The CDR3 region has the DNA TGTGCCAGCAGCTTAGATGCTGCAGATACGCAGTATTTT. This encodes CASSLDAADTQYF.

V is TRBV2 and J is TRBJ1-1, with D possibly being TRBD1 (5 bases). V was cut by 8 bases and J by 4 bases, with 17 bases left in between. This CDR3 has 14 amino acids. In germline, CDR1 is SNHLY, CDR2 FYNNEI. The CDR3 sequence is CASLQSGGVTEAFF. As DNA, the CDR3 is TGTGCCAGCCTTCAGTCCGGGGGGGTCACTGAAGCTTTCTTT.

The chain links TRBV5-3 to TRBJ2-7; D ambiguous. TRBV5-3 is identified as an open reading frame with a role that is uncertain. Trimming removed 5 bases at V and 6 bases at J, with 12 bases between. The CDR3 sequence is 12 residues long. As DNA, the CDR3 is TGTGCCAGAAGGGCGCGCCAGTCCGAGCAGTACGTC. The encoded protein is CARRARQSEQYV.

This clonotype was seen at least ten times. The chain is built from TRBV5-1 and TRBJ1-2; D is unresolved. The germline CDR1 and CDR2 sequences are SGHRS and YFSETQ. This CDR3 comprises 14 residues. Trimming pared 0 bases from V and 2 bases from J, leaving 8 bases between. CDR3 DNA: TGCGCCAGCAGCTTGGTATCGATAAACTATGGCTACACCTTC. Its translation is CASSLVSINYGYTF. The whole variable domain, remainder taken from reference TRBV5-1 and TRBJ1-2, is KAGVTQTPRYLIKTRGQQVTLSCSPISGHRSVSWYQQTPGQGLQFLFEYFSETQRNKGNFPGRFSGRQFSNSRSEMNVSTLELGDSALYLCASSLVSINYGYTFGSGTRLTVV.

DNA for the CDR3: TGTGCCAGCTCACCATGGGTAGTGGGGATCTCCTACGAGCAGTACTTC. Amino acid sequence: CASSPWVVGISYEQYF. V gene TRBV18 combines with J gene TRBJ2-7; no definite D call. Germline V gives CDR1 KGHSH, CDR2 LQKENI. This CDR3 has 16 amino acids. Trimming shortened V by 2 bases and J by 0 bases, and 14 bases separated the two germline ends.

This clonotype was recorded a few times. The chain couples TRBV6-5 to TRBJ1-5, with D possibly matching TRBD1 (5 bases). Germline V gene data show CDR1 as MNHEY and CDR2 as SVGAGI. The CDR3 is 14 amino acids. V was pared by 6 bases and J by 6 bases, with 15 bases between. CDR3 sequence reads: CASRPNSGLQPQHF. CDR3 nucleotides: TGTGCCAGCAGACCGAATTCAGGGCTTCAGCCCCAGCATTTT.